This TCR beta chain stems from a study of T cells in Graves' hyperthyroidism and ophthalmopathy. Whole-study results and caveats: The model anticipated ophthalmopathy a median around 6 months pre-onset.

This CDR3 is built from 17 residues. The germline V gene encodes CDR1 LGHDT and CDR2 YNNKEL (reference sequence). Trimming took 2 bases from V and 3 from J; bases not matched to a gene: 9. This clonotype was counted between two and nine times. Its target is not known. The source material, RNA transcripts, was used to amplify TCR beta CDR3 regions. HTBI primers were the set used in a first-round RT-PCR of the TCR CDR3. One entry per CDR3 protein results from TCRdb running MiXCR on the multiplex PCR reads. The repertoire holds a few hundred thousand distinct CDR3 sequences, with 12% to 15% as singletons.

The clonotype comes from a woman in her thirties or forties with Graves' ophthalmopathy. The chain uses TRBV3-1 and TRBJ2-5; 10 nucleotides match TRBD2. The sample consisted of blood. The DNA of the CDR3 is TGTGCCAGCAGCCAACGGAAGCCAGCGGGAGGGAAAGAGACCCAGTACTTC. It codes for CASSQRKPAGGKETQYF.